This T cell receptor (beta chain) was retrieved from a study of cytomegalovirus exposure and HLA in healthy donors. This clone was seen more than once but under ten times. PCR involved 60 Vbeta and 13 Jbeta primers. The repertoire was sequenced with immunoSEQ multiplex PCR; TCRdb's copy has only in-frame clones and lacks some. The sample includes approximately 120,000 clones, approximately 76% of them seen just once. The sequence was collected from a woman aged 45-65 years in good health and CMV-seropositive. What was sequenced was PBMCs.

The DNA for the CDR3 is TGTGCCAGCTCCTTAGCGGGGGCGGGAGATACGCAGTATTTT. Residues: CASSLAGAGDTQYF. This chain links TRBV9 with TRBJ2-3, with 9 bases lining up with TRBD2. Looked up from germline, CDR1 is SGDLS and CDR2 is YYNGEE. Trimming at V came to 7 bases and at J to 5 bases, leaving 8 bases not matched to a gene. This CDR3 has 14 amino acids.